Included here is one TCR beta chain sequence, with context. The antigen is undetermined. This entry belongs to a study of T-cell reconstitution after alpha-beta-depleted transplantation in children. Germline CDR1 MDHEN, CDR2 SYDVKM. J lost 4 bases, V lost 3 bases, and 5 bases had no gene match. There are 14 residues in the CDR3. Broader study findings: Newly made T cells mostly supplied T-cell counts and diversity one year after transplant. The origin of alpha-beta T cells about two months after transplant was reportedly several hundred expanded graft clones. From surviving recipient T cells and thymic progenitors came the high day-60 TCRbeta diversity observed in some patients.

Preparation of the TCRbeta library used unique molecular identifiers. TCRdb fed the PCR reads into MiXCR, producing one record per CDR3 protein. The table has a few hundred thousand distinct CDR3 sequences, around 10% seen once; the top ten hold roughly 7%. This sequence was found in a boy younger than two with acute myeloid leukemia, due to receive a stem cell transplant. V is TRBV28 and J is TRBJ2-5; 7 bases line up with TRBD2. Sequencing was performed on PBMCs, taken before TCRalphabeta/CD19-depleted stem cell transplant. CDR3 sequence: CASSFWGGGETQYF. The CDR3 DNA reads TGTGCCAGCAGTTTTTGGGGGGGGGGAGAGACCCAGTACTTC.